The source of this T cell receptor beta chain is a study of T-cell memory formation after mild COVID-19. Across the whole study: Among the donors, TCR clusters were largely specific to each donor. General study points: Clones that got smaller from day 15 to 85 had even CD4/CD8, while clones growing later tipped toward CD4+.

From the 5' RACE reads, TCRdb called clonotypes with MiXCR, one entry per CDR3 protein. Among 560,000 or so distinct CDR3 sequences listed, around a sixth were seen once. This clonotype turned up a few times. What it recognizes is unknown. The CDR3 loop spans 13 amino acids. Trimming left V 0 bases short and J 13 bases short, with 13 bases between. CDR1 is DFQATT and CDR2 is SNEGSKA in the germline V gene (reference sequence). The V and J genes are TRBV20-1 and TRBJ1-6; D remains ambiguous. The receptor was derived from an adult woman who had mild COVID-19 (a few samples of this study predate the infection). Cell type and time point are not known. What was sequenced was PBMCs or a T cell subset sorted from them (not recorded which). DNA for the CDR3: TGCAGTGCTAGAGATTTATCCCGTACGCCCCTCCACTTT. Amino acids: CSARDLSRTPLHF.